Listed below are T cell receptor beta chains from one sample, sequenced in a study of blood T cell repertoires in COVID-19. Sequenced by immunoSEQ multiplex PCR; TCRdb stores in-frame clones only, minus some. This sample has about 220,000 clones; 84% occur once, and the top ten carry approximately 5.1%. Sequencing was carried out using peripheral blood. These TCRs come from an older woman who had recovered from COVID-19. CDR3s include the opening cysteine and the closing phenylalanine or tryptophan. Each record gives: V gene, J gene, CDR3 protein.

TRBV7-9	TRBJ2-1	CASTDGRGYNEQFF
TRBV10-3	TRBJ2-7	CAISETAGANSYEQYF
TRBV9	TRBJ2-1	CASSVGGLGTSYNEQFF
TRBV13	TRBJ2-5	CASSLGWTSGGAYQETQYF
TRBV28	TRBJ2-3	CASSLYQGASSTDTQYF
TRBV25-1	TRBJ2-5	CASSDRDYYQETQYF
TRBV5-4	TRBJ2-3	CASSPWSSGGAGADTQYF
TRBV18	TRBJ2-1	CASSPSLEGANEQFF
TRBV5-1	TRBJ1-1	CASSTGGKNTEAFF
TRBV27	TRBJ2-4	CASSFHGGLVYF
TRBV3-1/TRBV3-2	TRBJ1-1	CASSQESQYTEAFF
TRBV9	TRBJ2-5	CASSVVGGLEETQYF
TRBV3-1/TRBV3-2	TRBJ2-2	CASRDTSGGDTGELFF
TRBV19	TRBJ1-1	CASSWRRNTEAFF
TRBV7-8	TRBJ2-1	CASSKTSGGYNEQFF
TRBV19	TRBJ2-5	CASREGNQETQYF
TRBV18	TRBJ2-5	CASSRRGLGQETQYF
TRBV5-4	TRBJ2-1	CASSLGQGAYNEQFF
TRBV6-5	TRBJ2-7	CASSSDRVRYEQYF
TRBV4-1	TRBJ2-5	CASSQGQGIGTQYF
TRBV6-6	TRBJ2-7	CASSSTFFNSYEQYF
TRBV5-1	TRBJ1-3	CASSLETGGGGNTIYF
TRBV5-4	TRBJ1-1	CASSYDLGQGNTEAFF
TRBV5-5	TRBJ2-6	CASSSDRGKVSGANVLTF
TRBV10-3	TRBJ2-5	CAIRPTSGDRETQYF
TRBV18	TRBJ2-7	CASSWTGSSYEQYF
TRBV27	TRBJ2-7	CASSLTGQVSYEQYF
TRBV6-5	TRBJ1-4	CASTPGYGEKLFF
TRBV7-6	TRBJ1-6	CASSPRGVGAALHF
TRBV30	TRBJ1-2	CAWSADRASLNYGYTF
TRBV29-1	TRBJ2-1	CSVVAGASYNEQFF
TRBV27	TRBJ2-2	CASSLSWDSYTGELFF
TRBV5-1	TRBJ2-7	CASSLFGQGESEQYF
TRBV3-1/TRBV3-2	TRBJ2-3	CASSPITEWNTDTQYF
TRBV12-3/TRBV12-4	TRBJ1-3	CASSLAWGNTIYF
TRBV27	TRBJ2-7	CASSQKREAEQYF
TRBV7-2	TRBJ1-2	CASSLGRGSYTF
TRBV7-9	TRBJ2-3	CASSADRLAGGPQTQYF
TRBV29-1	TRBJ2-2	CSAGGYANTGELFF
TRBV30	TRBJ1-6	CAWSVGVSPLHF